This T cell receptor beta chain was identified during a study of beta chain features in type 1 diabetes. Overall study: All of the samples together had 85 million to 130 million sorted cells examined.

The CDR3 length is 18 residues. Germline V gene data show CDR1 as SNHLY and CDR2 as FYNNEI. V was clipped by 7 bases and J by 4 bases; unmatched bases: 19. Since all of the isolated RNA was reverse transcribed, expressed TCRB transcripts were what got sequenced. It was found that naive, central memory and regulatory T cell samples averaged about 3.5 million reads. Profiled with immunoSEQ multiplex PCR; TCRdb holds only in-frame clones, not every one. The sample includes over 300,000 clones, approximately 8.2% of them seen just once. The sample was central memory CD4+ T cells from blood. This chain connects TRBV2 to TRBJ2-1; the match to TRBD2 covers 7 bases. The receptor was isolated from a woman in her late teens or twenties in good health. In nucleotides, the CDR3 is TGTGCCAGCAAAGGGTTCTATCCCGGCGGGAGAGGTTACAATGAGCAGTTCTTC. Its protein product is CASKGFYPGGRGYNEQFF. The entire variable domain, with the rest obtained from reference TRBV2 and TRBJ2-1, is as follows: EPEVTQTPSHQVTQMGQEVILRCVPISNHLYFYWYRQILGQKVEFLVSFYNNEISEKSEIFDDQFSVERPDGSNFTLKIRSTKLEDSAMYFCASKGFYPGGRGYNEQFFGPGTRLTVL.